This TCR beta chain derives from a study of T-cell memory formation after mild COVID-19. TCRdb fed the 5' RACE reads into MiXCR, producing one record per CDR3 protein. The sample includes about 280,000 distinct CDR3 sequences, 8% to 9% of them seen just once. V lost 2 bases, J lost 0 bases, and 10 bases lay in between. The CDR3 has 15 amino acids. From germline, CDR1 is SGHAT and CDR2 FQNNGV. This clonotype was recorded a few times. The TCR sequence derives from a man younger than 30 who had mild COVID-19 (a few samples of this study predate the infection). Cell type and time point are not known. The sequencing input was PBMCs or a T cell subset sorted from them (not recorded which). V is TRBV11-2 and J is TRBJ1-1; D is ambiguous. The CDR3 region has the DNA TGTGCCAGCAGCTTAAACGGTCAACTGAACACTGAAGCTTTCTTT. Translation: CASSLNGQLNTEAFF.